The next 5 T cell receptor beta chains were all read from a single sample in a study of shared clonotypes between healthy human individuals. Assay used: immunoSEQ multiplex PCR; TCRdb lists only in-frame clones, some missing. In the table there are approximately 1,000,000 clones, around 78% of which are singletons. Sequenced input: memory CD4+ T cells from PBMCs. Described subset: CD45RA-negative fraction. All receptors come from a man between 18 and 35 years old in good health. Some clones in this sample may be carry-over from other donors' samples.

The chain links TRBV21-1 to TRBJ2-7; no check of the table's D call, TRBD2, against the DNA was made. TRBV21-1 is flagged as a pseudogene. The CDR3 covers 15 residues. This CDR3 is CASRETSGRSYEQYF. CDR3 in DNA: TGTGCCAGCAGGGAAACTAGCGGCAGATCCTACGAGCAGTACTTC.

This clone was found many times. V usage is TRBV7-2 and J usage is TRBJ1-2; 7 positions match TRBD1. The CDR3 extends over 15 amino acids. Losses at the gene ends were 2 bases for V and 7 bases for J; bases not matched to a gene: 10. Germline CDR1 reads SGHTA; CDR2 reads FQGNSA. CDR3 sequence (DNA): TGTGCCAGCAGCTTAAACGACAGGGCGACGGGTGGCTACACCTTC. Its protein product is CASSLNDRATGGYTF.

The chain joins TRBV4-2 to TRBJ2-3, with D tentatively TRBD2 (5 bases). V lost 1 base to trimming and J lost 8 bases, with 22 bases between them. Germline lookup yields CDR1 LGHNA and CDR2 YNFKEQ. The CDR3 runs to 17 residues. The CDR3 is CASSQVEVARRLSTQYF. CDR3 bases: TGTGCCAGCAGCCAAGTCGAAGTAGCGCGTCGCCTTAGTACGCAGTATTTT.

This chain links TRBV27 with TRBJ2-3, with D perhaps assigned TRBD1 or TRBD2 (6 bases each). The CDR3 spans 14 residues. CDR1 MNHEY and CDR2 SMNVEV come from the germline V gene (reference sequence). V lost 4 bases and J lost 8, with 16 bases in between. Here the CDR3 reads CASSSRGGQVTQYF. Here the CDR3 DNA reads TGTGCCAGCAGTTCCCGTGGGGGGCAGGTTACGCAGTATTTT.

This chain uses TRBV6-6 with TRBJ1-3, with D possibly matching TRBD1 (5 bases). V lost 2 bases, J lost 3 bases, and 11 bases lay in between. CDR3 length: 15 amino acids. Germline V gene lookup returns CDR1 MNHNY and CDR2 SVGAGI (reference sequence). CDR3 sequence: CASSYMGRLGNTIYF. The CDR3 DNA is TGTGCCAGCAGTTACATGGGGCGCCTTGGAAACACCATATATTTT.